This TCR beta chain is drawn from a study of long-term antiretroviral therapy in people with HIV. Regarding this clone: Its antigen is currently unknown.

CDR1 SEHNR and CDR2 FQNEAQ come from the germline V gene (reference sequence). Trimming removed 5 bases from V and 6 bases from J, with 19 bases in between. The CDR3 totals 15 residues. The immunoSEQ assay was v3.0, run at survey level. The data were produced by immunoSEQ multiplex PCR, yet TCRdb's version contains in-frame clones alone and is incomplete. Here the sample spans some 22,000 clones, around three quarters being singletons. Study conclusions and caveats: Transplant donor controls retained higher diversity, though diversity increased after ART. Dominant in the repertoire at all time points were clones expanded before ART.

The sequence was obtained from a middle-aged woman with HIV. The specimen comprised unsorted PBMCs, sampled 4.1 years after starting antiretroviral therapy. This chain links TRBV7-9 with TRBJ1-2; D is undetermined. The CDR3 loop reads CASSLGEGRRNGYTF. The CDR3 DNA sequence: TGTGCCAGCAGCCTGGGAGAAGGGCGGAGGAATGGCTACACCTTC.